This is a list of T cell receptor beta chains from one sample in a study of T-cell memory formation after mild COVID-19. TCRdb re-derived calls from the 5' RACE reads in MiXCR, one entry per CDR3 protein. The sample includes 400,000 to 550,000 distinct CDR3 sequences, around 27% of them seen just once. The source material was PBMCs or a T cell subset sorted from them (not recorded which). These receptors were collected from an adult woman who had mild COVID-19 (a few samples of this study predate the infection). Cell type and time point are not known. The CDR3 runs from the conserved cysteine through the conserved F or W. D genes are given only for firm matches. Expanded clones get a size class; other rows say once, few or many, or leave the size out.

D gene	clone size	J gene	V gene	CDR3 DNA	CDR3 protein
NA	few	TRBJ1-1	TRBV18	TGTGCCAGCTCACCAGCCGGTGGCGTATCGAACACTGAAGCTTTCTTT	CASSPAGGVSNTEAFF
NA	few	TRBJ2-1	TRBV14	TGTGCCAGCAGCCTCTTAAATCATGGATACAATGAGCAGTTCTTC	CASSLLNHGYNEQFF
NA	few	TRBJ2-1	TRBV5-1	TGCGCCAGCAGCTTGGAGGGACTTACCTACAATGAGCAGTTCTTC	CASSLEGLTYNEQFF
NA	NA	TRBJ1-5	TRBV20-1	TGCAGTGCTGCCATGACAGCGTATGTGTTAGTGCCCCAGCATTTT	CSAAMTAYVLVPQHF
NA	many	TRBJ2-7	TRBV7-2	TGTGCCAGCAGCTTAAATCCCTACGAGCAGTACTTC	CASSLNPYEQYF
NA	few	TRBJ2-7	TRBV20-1	TGCAGTGCACCGGACAGCCAGAAAAGCTCCTACGAGCAGTACTTC	CSAPDSQKSSYEQYF
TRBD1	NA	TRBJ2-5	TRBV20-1	TGCAGTGCTAGAAACCGGGACAGGGGGCGGACAGGGCAAGAGACCCAGTACTTC	CSARNRDRGRTGQETQYF
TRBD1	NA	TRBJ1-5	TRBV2	TGTGCCAGCAGCAAACAGGGGTACAAGGGCAATCAGCCCCAGCATTTT	CASSKQGYKGNQPQHF
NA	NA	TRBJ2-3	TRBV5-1	TGCGCCAGCAGCTACTCTGCAGGCACAGATACGCAGTATTTT	CASSYSAGTDTQYF
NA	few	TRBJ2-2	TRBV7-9	TGTGCCAGCAGCTTACCGACTAGTCCCGGGGAGCTGTTTTTT	CASSLPTSPGELFF
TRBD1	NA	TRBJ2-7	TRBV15	TGTGCCACCAGCAGAGATGGGGGACAGGGGGCCCTAGGGGAGCAGTACTTC	CATSRDGGQGALGEQYF
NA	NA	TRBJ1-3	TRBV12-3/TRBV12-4	TGTGCCAGCAGTGGGACGGGACGGTCCATATATTTT	CASSGTGRSIYF
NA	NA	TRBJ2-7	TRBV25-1	TGTGCCAGCAGTGAATATCGGGGGACTCTAATATCCTACGAGCAGTACTTC	CASSEYRGTLISYEQYF
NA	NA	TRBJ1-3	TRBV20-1	TGCAGTGCTTTACAGGAGATCTCTGGAAACACCATATATTTT	CSALQEISGNTIYF
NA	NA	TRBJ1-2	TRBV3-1	TGTGCCAGCAGCCAATCATTGATTAACTATGGCTACACCTTC	CASSQSLINYGYTF
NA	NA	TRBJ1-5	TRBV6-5	TGTGCCAGCAGCCCGGATATTCATCAGCCCCAGCATTTT	CASSPDIHQPQHF